This T cell receptor beta chain was sequenced in a study of blood T cell repertoires in COVID-19. Study overall: PBMCs, B-cell-depleted T cells, or T cells were the source of the cDNA or gDNA that made up the material.

The CDR3 is 14 residues long. Trimming took 0 bases from V and 11 from J, leaving 15 bases between them. Per the germline V gene, CDR1 is SGHDN and CDR2 is FVKESK. This clone appeared once. Measured with immunoSEQ multiplex PCR; TCRdb has only the in-frame clones, and not every one. Of about 200,000 clones listed, 82% were seen once; the top ten hold less than 15%. Sequenced material: peripheral blood. This rearrangement joins TRBV14 to TRBJ2-3, with D possibly TRBD1 on 6 matching bases. The sequence came from a woman aged 40 to 50 with acute or convalescent COVID-19. The DNA of the CDR3 is TGTGCCAGCAGCCAAGATCTAGGGGGTCTGAAGCAGTATTTT. Its translation: CASSQDLGGLKQYF.